This T cell receptor (beta chain) comes out of a study of cytomegalovirus exposure and HLA in healthy donors. About the study: A subsequent analysis reported that the roughly 120 validation repertoires were produced on the same platform that had also been used for the 666 first-cohort repertoires. Regarding the study as a whole: The study designated 150 to 200 TCR beta chains cytomegalovirus-associated. High sensitivity and specificity were reportedly achieved when the classifier diagnosed cytomegalovirus status.

CDR1 is LNHDA and CDR2 is SQIVND in the germline V gene (reference sequence). There are 16 residues in the CDR3. V lost 3 bases, J lost 1 base, and 12 bases lay in between. The validation cohort, a group of over a hundred subjects, included the donors and was separate from the approximately 660-subject first cohort. The method was immunoSEQ multiplex PCR; TCRdb's version includes in-frame clones alone and lacks a portion of them. The table has about 150,000 clones, approximately 86% seen once; the top ten hold more than 20%. This clone was detected only a few times. The antigen is not known. The receptor comes from a man aged 18 to 30 in good health and CMV-seropositive. The gene calls are TRBV19 and TRBJ2-2; TRBD1 might be the D (6 bases). Sequences were obtained from PBMCs. The CDR3 reads CASSIVRGGNTGELFF. CDR3 bases: TGTGCCAGTAGTATTGTCAGGGGCGGGAACACCGGGGAGCTGTTTTTT.